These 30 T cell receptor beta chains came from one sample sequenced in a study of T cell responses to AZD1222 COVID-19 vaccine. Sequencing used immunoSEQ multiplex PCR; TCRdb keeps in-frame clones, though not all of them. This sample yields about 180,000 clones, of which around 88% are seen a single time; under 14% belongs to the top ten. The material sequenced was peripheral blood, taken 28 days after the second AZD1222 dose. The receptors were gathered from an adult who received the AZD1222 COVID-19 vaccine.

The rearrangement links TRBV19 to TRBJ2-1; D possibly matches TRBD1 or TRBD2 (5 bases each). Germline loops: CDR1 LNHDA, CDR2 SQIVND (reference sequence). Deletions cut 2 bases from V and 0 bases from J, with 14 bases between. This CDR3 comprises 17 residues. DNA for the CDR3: TGTGCCAGTAGTATAATACGGGGCCAAAGCTCCTACAATGAGCAGTTCTTC. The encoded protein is CASSIIRGQSSYNEQFF.

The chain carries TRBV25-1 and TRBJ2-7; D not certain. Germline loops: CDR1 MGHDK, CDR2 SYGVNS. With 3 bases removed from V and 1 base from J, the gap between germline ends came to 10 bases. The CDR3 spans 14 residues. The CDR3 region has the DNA TGTGCCAGCAGTGACCGGGTAAATTCCTACGAGCAGTACTTC. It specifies CASSDRVNSYEQYF.

The CDR3 DNA reads as TGTGCCATCAGACTCGGGACAGGGGTAGAAGGCTACACCTTC. Protein product: CAIRLGTGVEGYTF. The chain employs TRBV28 and TRBJ1-2; TRBD1 matches at 10 bases. This CDR3 contains 14 residues. CDR1 and CDR2 (germline): MDHEN, SYDVKM. The ends lost 10 bases at V and 8 bases at J; junction bases unmatched: 13.

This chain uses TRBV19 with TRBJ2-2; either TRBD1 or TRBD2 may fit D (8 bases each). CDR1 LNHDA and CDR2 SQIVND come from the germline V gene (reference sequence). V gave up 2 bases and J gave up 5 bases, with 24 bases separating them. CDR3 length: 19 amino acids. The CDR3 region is CASSIRMKAGGGRTGELFF. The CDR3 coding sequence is TGTGCCAGTAGTATAAGAATGAAGGCAGGGGGCGGGAGGACCGGGGAGCTGTTTTTT.

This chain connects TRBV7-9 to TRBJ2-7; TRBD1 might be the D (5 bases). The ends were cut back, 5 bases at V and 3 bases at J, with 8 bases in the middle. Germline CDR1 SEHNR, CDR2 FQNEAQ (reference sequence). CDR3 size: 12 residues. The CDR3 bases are TGTGCCAGCAGCCCGACAGTCTACGAGCAGTACTTC. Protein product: CASSPTVYEQYF.

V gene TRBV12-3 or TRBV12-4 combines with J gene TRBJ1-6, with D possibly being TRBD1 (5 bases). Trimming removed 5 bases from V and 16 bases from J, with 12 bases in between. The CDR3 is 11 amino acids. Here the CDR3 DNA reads TGTGCCAGCAGTACGGGACCTGATCTCCACTTT. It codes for CASSTGPDLHF.

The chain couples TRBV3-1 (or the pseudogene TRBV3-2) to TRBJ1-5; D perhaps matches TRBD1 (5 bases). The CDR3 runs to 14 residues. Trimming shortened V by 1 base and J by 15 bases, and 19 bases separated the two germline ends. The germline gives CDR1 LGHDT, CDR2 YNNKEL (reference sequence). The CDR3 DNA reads TGTGCCAGCAGCCAAGCCCAGAGGGGTTCTTTTCGGCATTTT. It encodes CASSQAQRGSFRHF.

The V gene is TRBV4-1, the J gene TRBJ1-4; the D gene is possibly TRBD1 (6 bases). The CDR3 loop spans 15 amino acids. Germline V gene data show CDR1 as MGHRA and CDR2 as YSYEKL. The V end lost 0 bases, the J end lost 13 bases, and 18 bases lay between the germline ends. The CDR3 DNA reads TGCGCCAGCAGCCAAGAAGGGACACCTAGTCCGTCACTGTTTTTT. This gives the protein CASSQEGTPSPSLFF.

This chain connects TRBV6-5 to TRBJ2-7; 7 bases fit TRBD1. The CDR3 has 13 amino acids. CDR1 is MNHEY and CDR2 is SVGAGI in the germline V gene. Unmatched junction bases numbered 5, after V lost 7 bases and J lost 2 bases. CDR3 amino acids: CASNRDSTYEQYF. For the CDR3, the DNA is TGTGCCAGCAACCGGGACAGCACCTACGAGCAGTACTTC.

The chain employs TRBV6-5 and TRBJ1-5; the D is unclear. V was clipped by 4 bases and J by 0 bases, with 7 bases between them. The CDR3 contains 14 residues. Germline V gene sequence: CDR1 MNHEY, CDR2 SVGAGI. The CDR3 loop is CASSLGSSNQPQHF. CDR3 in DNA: TGTGCCAGCAGTTTAGGGTCTAGCAATCAGCCCCAGCATTTT.

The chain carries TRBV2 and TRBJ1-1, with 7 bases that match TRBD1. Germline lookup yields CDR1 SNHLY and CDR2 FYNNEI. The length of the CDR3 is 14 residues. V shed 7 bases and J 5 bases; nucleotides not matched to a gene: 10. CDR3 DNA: TGTGCCAGCAAATACGGGACAGTGGATACTGAAGCTTTCTTT. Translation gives CASKYGTVDTEAFF. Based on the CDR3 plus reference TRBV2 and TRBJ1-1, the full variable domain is EPEVTQTPSHQVTQMGQEVILRCVPISNHLYFYWYRQILGQKVEFLVSFYNNEISEKSEIFDDQFSVERPDGSNFTLKIRSTKLEDSAMYFCASKYGTVDTEAFFGQGTRLTVV.

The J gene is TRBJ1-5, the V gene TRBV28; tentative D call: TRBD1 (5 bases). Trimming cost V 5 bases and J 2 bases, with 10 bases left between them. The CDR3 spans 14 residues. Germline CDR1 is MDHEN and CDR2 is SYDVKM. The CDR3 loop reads CASSKDRGNQPQHF. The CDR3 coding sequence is TGTGCCAGCAGTAAAGACAGAGGCAATCAGCCCCAGCATTTT.

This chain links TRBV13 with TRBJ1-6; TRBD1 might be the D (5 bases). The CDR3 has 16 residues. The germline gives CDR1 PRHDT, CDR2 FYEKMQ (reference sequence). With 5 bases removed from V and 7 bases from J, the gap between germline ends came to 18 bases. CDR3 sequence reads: CASSASGTVRNSPLHF. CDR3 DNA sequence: TGTGCCAGCAGCGCCTCCGGGACGGTGAGGAATTCACCCCTCCACTTT.

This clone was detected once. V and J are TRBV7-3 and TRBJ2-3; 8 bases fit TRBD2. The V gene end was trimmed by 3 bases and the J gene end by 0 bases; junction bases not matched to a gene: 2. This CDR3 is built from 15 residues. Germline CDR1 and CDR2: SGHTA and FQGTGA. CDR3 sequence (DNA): TGTGCCAGCAGCTTGCGGGGGGCTAGCACAGATACGCAGTATTTT. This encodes CASSLRGASTDTQYF.

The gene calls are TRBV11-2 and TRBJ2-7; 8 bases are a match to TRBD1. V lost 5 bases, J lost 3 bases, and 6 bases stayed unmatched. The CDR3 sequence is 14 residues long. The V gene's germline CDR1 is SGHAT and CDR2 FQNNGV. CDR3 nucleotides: TGTGCCAGCAGCCCCGGACAGGGTGTCTACGAGCAGTACTTC. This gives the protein CASSPGQGVYEQYF.

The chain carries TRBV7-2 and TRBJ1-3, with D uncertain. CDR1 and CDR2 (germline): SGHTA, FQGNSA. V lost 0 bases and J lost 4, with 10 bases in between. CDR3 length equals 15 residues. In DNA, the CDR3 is TGTGCCAGCAGCTTAGCGTTGAGAGCGGGAAACACCATATATTTT. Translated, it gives CASSLALRAGNTIYF. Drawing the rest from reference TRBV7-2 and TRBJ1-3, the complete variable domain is GAGVSQSPSNKVTEKGKDVELRCDPISGHTALYWYRQSLGQGLEFLIYFQGNSAPDKSGLPSDRFSAERTGGSVSTLTIQRTQQEDSAVYLCASSLALRAGNTIYFGEGSWLTVV.

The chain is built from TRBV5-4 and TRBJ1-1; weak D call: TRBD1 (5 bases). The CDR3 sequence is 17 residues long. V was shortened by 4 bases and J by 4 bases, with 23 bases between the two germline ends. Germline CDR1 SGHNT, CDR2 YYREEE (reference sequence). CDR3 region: CASSPPTGRGWGTEAFF. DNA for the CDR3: TGTGCCAGCAGCCCCCCAACCGGACGGGGCTGGGGCACTGAAGCTTTCTTT.

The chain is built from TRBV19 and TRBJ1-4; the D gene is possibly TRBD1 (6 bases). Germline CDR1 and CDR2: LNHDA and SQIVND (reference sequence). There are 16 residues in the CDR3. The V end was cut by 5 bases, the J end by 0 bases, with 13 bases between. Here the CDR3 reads CASSLRTVTTNEKLFF. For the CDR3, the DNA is TGTGCCAGTAGTCTCCGGACAGTTACAACTAATGAAAAACTGTTTTTT.

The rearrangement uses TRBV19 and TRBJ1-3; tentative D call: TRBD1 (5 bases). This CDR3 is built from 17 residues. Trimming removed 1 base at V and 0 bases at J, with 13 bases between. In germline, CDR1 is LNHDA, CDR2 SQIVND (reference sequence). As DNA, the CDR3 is TGTGCCAGTAGTATAGCTGGGGCGCGGCGCTCTGGAAACACCATATATTTT. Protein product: CASSIAGARRSGNTIYF.

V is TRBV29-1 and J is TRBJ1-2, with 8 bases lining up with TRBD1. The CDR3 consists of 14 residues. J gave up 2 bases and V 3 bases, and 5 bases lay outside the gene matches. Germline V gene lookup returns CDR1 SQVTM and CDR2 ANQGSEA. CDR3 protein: CSVDGQGGNYGYTF. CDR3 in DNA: TGCAGCGTTGACGGACAGGGAGGGAACTATGGCTACACCTTC.

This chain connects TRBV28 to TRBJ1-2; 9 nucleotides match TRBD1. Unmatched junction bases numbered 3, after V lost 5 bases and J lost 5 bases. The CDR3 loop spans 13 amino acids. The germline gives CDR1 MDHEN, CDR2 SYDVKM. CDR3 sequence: CASSPGQGYGYTF. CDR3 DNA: TGTGCCAGCAGTCCTGGACAGGGGTATGGCTACACCTTC.

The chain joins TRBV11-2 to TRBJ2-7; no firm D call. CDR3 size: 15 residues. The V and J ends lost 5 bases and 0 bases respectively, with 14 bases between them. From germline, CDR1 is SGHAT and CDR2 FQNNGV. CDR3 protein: CASSPRTGNSYEQYF. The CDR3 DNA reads TGTGCCAGCAGCCCCCGCACGGGTAACTCCTACGAGCAGTACTTC.

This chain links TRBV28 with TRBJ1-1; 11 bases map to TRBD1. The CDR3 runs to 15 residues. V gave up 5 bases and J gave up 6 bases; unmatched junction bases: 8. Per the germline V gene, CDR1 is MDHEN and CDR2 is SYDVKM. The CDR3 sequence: CASSPGQGGYAEAFF. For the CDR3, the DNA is TGTGCCAGCAGTCCGGGACAGGGGGGATACGCTGAAGCTTTCTTT.

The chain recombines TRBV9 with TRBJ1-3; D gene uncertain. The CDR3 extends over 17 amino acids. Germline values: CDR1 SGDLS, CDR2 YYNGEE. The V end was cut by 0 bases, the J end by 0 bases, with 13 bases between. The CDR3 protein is CASSVGVSTVSGNTIYF. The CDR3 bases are TGTGCCAGCAGCGTAGGAGTCAGCACCGTCTCTGGAAACACCATATATTTT.

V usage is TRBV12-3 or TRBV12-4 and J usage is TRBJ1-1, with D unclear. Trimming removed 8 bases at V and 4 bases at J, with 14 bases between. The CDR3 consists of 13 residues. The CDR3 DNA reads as TGTGCCAGCGCCCGGGAGCCTTTCACTGAAGCTTTCTTT. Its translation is CASAREPFTEAFF.

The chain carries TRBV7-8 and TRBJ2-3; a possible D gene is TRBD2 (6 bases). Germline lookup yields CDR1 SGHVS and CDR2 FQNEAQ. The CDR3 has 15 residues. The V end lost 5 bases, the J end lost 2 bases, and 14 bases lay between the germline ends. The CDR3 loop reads CASSLRDSITDTQYF. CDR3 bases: TGTGCCAGCAGCCTCCGGGACTCTATCACAGATACGCAGTATTTT. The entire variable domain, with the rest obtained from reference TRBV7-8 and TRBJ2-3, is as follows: GAGVSQSPRYKVAKRGQDVALRCDPISGHVSLFWYQQALGQGPEFLTYFQNEAQLDKSGLPSDRFFAERPEGSVSTLKIQRTQQEDSAVYLCASSLRDSITDTQYFGPGTRLTVL.

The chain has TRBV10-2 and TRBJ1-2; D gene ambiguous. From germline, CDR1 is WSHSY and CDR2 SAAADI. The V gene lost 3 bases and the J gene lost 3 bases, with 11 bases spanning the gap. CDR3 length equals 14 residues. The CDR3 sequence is CASSDNRRDYGYTF. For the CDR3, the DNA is TGCGCCAGCAGTGATAATAGACGCGACTATGGCTACACCTTC.

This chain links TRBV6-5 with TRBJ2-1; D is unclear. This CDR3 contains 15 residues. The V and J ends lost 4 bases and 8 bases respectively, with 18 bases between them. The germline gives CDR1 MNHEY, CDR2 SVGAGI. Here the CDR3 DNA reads TGTGCCAGCAGTTCGTCCGGACGTCTTTTGGATGAGCAGTTCTTC. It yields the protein CASSSSGRLLDEQFF.

The CDR3 DNA is TGTGCCAGCAGCGTTGACAGAAGCAATCAGCCCCAGCATTTT. Amino acids: CASSVDRSNQPQHF. The V and J genes are TRBV5-8 and TRBJ1-5; D possibly corresponds to TRBD1 (5 bases). V lost 4 bases to trimming and J lost 1 base, with 9 bases between them. The germline gives CDR1 SGHTS, CDR2 YDEGEE. The CDR3 is 14 amino acids.

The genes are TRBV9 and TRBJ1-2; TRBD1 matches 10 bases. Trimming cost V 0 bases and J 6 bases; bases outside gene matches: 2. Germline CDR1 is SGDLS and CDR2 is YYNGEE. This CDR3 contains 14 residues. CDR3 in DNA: TGTGCCAGCAGCGTAGTGGGGACAGGGGATGGCTACACCTTC. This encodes CASSVVGTGDGYTF.